The T cell receptor (beta chain) under discussion was sequenced for a study of identifying expanded T cells in peripheral blood. Findings of the study overall: Clone count variance between approximately two-week samples rose with total template count. Differentially abundant clones: 1 to 1.5 between replicates, 16.4 at about 13 days, less than 20 at four.

Note on this clone: Its target is not known.

In germline, CDR1 is MNHEY, CDR2 SVGAGI. V dropped 5 bases and J dropped 5; count of bases not matched to a gene: 7. The CDR3 has 15 amino acids. Clones were sequenced by immunoSEQ multiplex PCR, and TCRdb holds only the in-frame ones, with some missing. The sample shows roughly 84,000 clones, 85% to 90% of them seen only once. V and J are TRBV6-5 and TRBJ2-1, with 9 bases matching TRBD2. What was sequenced was blood. This clonotype was obtained from a person aged 18 to 70 in good health. Here the CDR3 DNA reads TGTGCCAGCAGTCCGTATCTAGCGGGACACAATGAGCAGTTCTTC. Protein sequence: CASSPYLAGHNEQFF.